The rows below give T cell receptor beta chains drawn from one sample of a study of CD8+ T cells in alopecia areata. TCRdb's copy holds only in-frame clones and misses some; the assay was immunoSEQ multiplex PCR. The table records over 150,000 clones, almost 65% of them present only once. The sample consisted of CD4+ T cells sorted from blood, taken at week 0. These receptors were obtained from a human donor with alopecia areata. CDR3s include the opening cysteine and the closing phenylalanine or tryptophan. D genes are given only for firm matches. Only some rows state a clone size, as once, few, many or a class for expanded clones.

clone_size	j_call	d_call	v_call	cdr3_nt	cdr3_aa
NA	TRBJ1-1	NA	TRBV11-1	TGTGCCAGCAGTTACGACTCTACTGCGGACACTGAAGCTTTCTTT	CASSYDSTADTEAFF
few	TRBJ2-3	NA	TRBV29-1	TGCAGCGCCGGGTTAAAGAGATCAGATACGCAGTATTTT	CSAGLKRSDTQYF
NA	TRBJ1-4	NA	TRBV5-1	TGCGCCAGCAGAACGGCAACTAATGAAAAACTGTTTTTT	CASRTATNEKLFF
NA	TRBJ1-6	NA	TRBV30	TGTGCCTGGAGTGAAGTGAATTCACCCCTCCACTTT	CAWSEVNSPLHF
NA	TRBJ2-5	NA	TRBV18	TGTGCCAGCTCAGTTTCAGGGCGTCAAGAGACCCAGTACTTC	CASSVSGRQETQYF
NA	TRBJ2-5	TRBD2	TRBV25-1	TGTGCCAGCCCCCTAGCGGGGGAGCAAGAGACCCAGTACTTC	CASPLAGEQETQYF
NA	TRBJ2-7	TRBD2	TRBV29-1	TGCAGCGTTTCAGCGGGGGCCTACGAGCAGTACTTC	CSVSAGAYEQYF
NA	TRBJ2-7	TRBD1	TRBV29-1	TGCAGCGCCCGGGGGACAGGGGGCGACGAGCAGTACTTC	CSARGTGGDEQYF
NA	TRBJ2-2	NA	TRBV29-1	TGCAGCGTTGGTGGGTCAGGGGTGGCCACCGGGGAGCTGTTTTTT	CSVGGSGVATGELFF
few	TRBJ2-2	NA	TRBV19	TGTGCCAGTACGTTCGGACAGCTTAACACCGGGGAGCTGTTTTTT	CASTFGQLNTGELFF
NA	TRBJ2-3	NA	TRBV29-1	TGCAGCGTCCGTTCTCTAGAGACGGCAGATACGCAGTATTTT	CSVRSLETADTQYF
NA	TRBJ1-5	NA	TRBV9	TGTGCCAGCAGCCTTGACGGCAATCAGCCCCAGCATTTT	CASSLDGNQPQHF
NA	TRBJ2-2	NA	TRBV30	TGTGCCTGGAGTGTACGAGGGGACACCGGGGAGCTGTTTTTT	CAWSVRGDTGELFF
NA	TRBJ1-4	NA	TRBV5-4	TGTGCCAGCGGTAGCCGGGACGGGAATGAAAAACTGTTTTTT	CASGSRDGNEKLFF
NA	TRBJ1-6	NA	TRBV7-8	TGTGCCAGCAGCTTAGGGGGGGATGGAACTAATTCACCCCTCCACTTT	CASSLGGDGTNSPLHF
NA	TRBJ1-6	TRBD1	TRBV25-1	TGTGCCAGCAGTGGCCGGGACAGGGGTGGTTCACCCCTCCACTTT	CASSGRDRGGSPLHF
NA	TRBJ1-5	NA	TRBV2	TGTGCCAGCAGTGCACTCGGGGGGCGAAGCAATCAGCCCCAGCATTTT	CASSALGGRSNQPQHF
NA	TRBJ2-6	NA	TRBV2	TGTGCCAGCAGTGAAGCGCGTCGGGGTACCAACGTCCTGACTTTC	CASSEARRGTNVLTF
NA	TRBJ1-4	NA	TRBV5-6	TGTGCCAGCAGCTTAGCCAGGGGAGGTGAAAAACTGTTTTTT	CASSLARGGEKLFF
NA	TRBJ1-2	TRBD1	TRBV7-8	TGTGCCAGCAGCTTAGCCCGGACAGGGCACATAACCGGATACACCTTC	CASSLARTGHITGYTF
NA	TRBJ1-5	TRBD1	TRBV6-5	TGTGCCAGCAGAAGGACAGGACTCAATCAGCCCCAGCATTTT	CASRRTGLNQPQHF
NA	TRBJ2-1	NA	TRBV14	TGTGCCAGCAGCCAACGTCCCGGGGCAAATGAGCAGTTCTTC	CASSQRPGANEQFF
few	TRBJ2-5	NA	TRBV11-1	TGTGCCAGCAGTCCGACAGCACAAGAGACCCAGTACTTC	CASSPTAQETQYF
few	TRBJ1-1	NA	TRBV18	TGTGCCAGCTCCGATGACGACGTTACTGAAGCTTTCTTT	CASSDDDVTEAFF
once	TRBJ2-5	TRBD2	TRBV7-2	TGTGCCAGCAGCTTAGTTAGCGGGGGCGCACCTACCCAGTACTTC	CASSLVSGGAPTQYF
few	TRBJ2-7	NA	TRBV29-1	TGCAGCGTTGCCATAGGGAACGAGCAGTACTTC	CSVAIGNEQYF
few	TRBJ2-5	NA	TRBV7-2	TGTGCCAGCAGCCGAACTAGCTTAAACCAAGAGACCCAGTACTTC	CASSRTSLNQETQYF
NA	TRBJ1-2	NA	TRBV30	TGTGCCTGGAGTCGCCGGGACTCAGGGGCGGGAGGCTACACCTTC	CAWSRRDSGAGGYTF
NA	TRBJ1-2	TRBD1	TRBV19	TGTGCCAGTAGTATAGCCGGGACAGATTATGGCTACACCTTC	CASSIAGTDYGYTF
NA	TRBJ2-7	NA	TRBV5-6	TGTGCCAGCAGCTTGGAGGACGGCTCCTACGAGCAGTACTTC	CASSLEDGSYEQYF
NA	TRBJ2-1	TRBD1	TRBV27	TGTGCCAGCAGAAGACAGGGAAGATCCGATGAGCAGTTCTTC	CASRRQGRSDEQFF
once	TRBJ2-2	NA	TRBV10-3	TGTGCCATCAGTGGAGGGCAGCCCTCTGACGGGGAGCTGTTTTTT	CAISGGQPSDGELFF
NA	TRBJ1-5	NA	TRBV5-1	TGCGCCAGCAGCGTGGACGGGCTCGGTCAGCCCCAGCATTTT	CASSVDGLGQPQHF
few	TRBJ2-1	NA	TRBV7-3	TGTGCCAGCAGCGATGGGGGATCCTACAATGAGCAGTTCTTC	CASSDGGSYNEQFF
NA	TRBJ1-5	NA	TRBV29-1	TGCAGCGTTGCAGGGCTTAATCAGCCCCAGCATTTT	CSVAGLNQPQHF
NA	TRBJ1-2	NA	TRBV2	TGTGCCAGCAGTGAGGGCAGAAGGGATGGCTACACCTTC	CASSEGRRDGYTF
NA	TRBJ1-4	NA	TRBV4-3	TGCGCCAGCAGTTGGGCAACTAATGAAAAACTGTTTTTT	CASSWATNEKLFF
once	TRBJ2-7	TRBD2	TRBV5-4	TGTGCCAGCAATTACGGCGGGGGTGCAAACTACGAGCAGTACTTC	CASNYGGGANYEQYF
few	TRBJ2-3	NA	TRBV5-1	TGCGCCAGCAGCTCAGGATTTGGGGGGAGCACAGATACGCAGTATTTT	CASSSGFGGSTDTQYF
NA	TRBJ2-3	NA	TRBV27	TGTGCCAGCAGCCGACGGGTGAGCACAGATACGCAGTATTTT	CASSRRVSTDTQYF
NA	TRBJ2-7	NA	TRBV6-1	TGTGCCAGCCGGAGCGTGTATAACGAGCAGTACTTC	CASRSVYNEQYF
few	TRBJ1-5	NA	TRBV7-2	TGTGCCAGCAGCTCCTCACATCTTAGCAATCAGCCCCAGCATTTT	CASSSSHLSNQPQHF
NA	TRBJ2-7	TRBD1	TRBV29-1	TGCAGCGTTGAATTGGGACAGACCTACGAGCAGTACTTC	CSVELGQTYEQYF
NA	TRBJ1-5	NA	TRBV2	TGTGCCAGCAGTTCTCAATATCAGGGTCAGCCCCAGCATTTT	CASSSQYQGQPQHF
few	TRBJ2-3	NA	TRBV10-3	TGTGCCATCAAGGGTGTTGCAGGTTCGGAGACTAGCACAGATACGCAGTATTTT	CAIKGVAGSETSTDTQYF
NA	TRBJ1-5	NA	TRBV14	TGTGCCAGCAGCGGGCAGGGCGGACAGCCCCAGCATTTT	CASSGQGGQPQHF
few	TRBJ2-1	TRBD2	TRBV9	TGTGCCAGCAGCGTGAGCGGGGGTACCTACAATGAGCAGTTCTTC	CASSVSGGTYNEQFF
NA	TRBJ2-7	NA	TRBV29-1	TGCAGCGTTGGACAGAACTACGAGCAGTACTTC	CSVGQNYEQYF
NA	TRBJ2-7	NA	TRBV5-1	NA	CASSSSGARYEQYF
NA	TRBJ1-1	NA	TRBV25-1	TGTGCCAGCAGTGAAATAGGTTCTGCTTTCTTT	CASSEIGSAFF
NA	TRBJ1-5	NA	TRBV9	TGTGCCAGCAGCGTAGGAGCGATGGACAATCAGCCCCAGCATTTT	CASSVGAMDNQPQHF
few	TRBJ2-3	TRBD2	TRBV2	TGTGCCAGCAGTGGGTCCCTCCGACTAGCGGGGGGGGATACGCAGTATTTT	CASSGSLRLAGGDTQYF
NA	TRBJ1-1	NA	TRBV14	TGTGCCAGCAGCCAATTCATGAACACTGAAGCTTTCTTT	CASSQFMNTEAFF
NA	TRBJ1-1	NA	TRBV7-2	TGTGCCAGCAGCTTGCGGGGGGCTGGTACTGAAGCTTTCTTT	CASSLRGAGTEAFF
NA	TRBJ2-1	TRBD2	TRBV18	TGTGCCAGCTCACTGCAACAACCGGGACTAGCGCGTCATGAGCAGTTCTTC	CASSLQQPGLARHEQFF